The rows below give T cell receptor beta chains drawn from one sample of a study of blood T cell repertoires in COVID-19. Method: immunoSEQ multiplex PCR; TCRdb's copy keeps in-frame clones and lacks some. The table has roughly 100,000 clones, around four fifths seen once; the top ten hold more than 9%. The material sequenced was peripheral blood. The receptors were sampled from a man between 70 and 80 years old with acute or convalescent COVID-19. Both conserved end residues are part of each CDR3. A D gene is named only where the DNA matches it firmly. Size values are once, few and many counts, or a class for expanded clones, and some rows have none.

J | D | length | size | V | DNA | CDR3
TRBJ1-1 | TRBD1 | 18 | NA | TRBV24-1 | TGTGCCACCAGTGATGAGACAGGGAAGAGGAGGATGAACACTGAAGCTTTCTTT | CATSDETGKRRMNTEAFF
TRBJ1-2 | NA | 16 | NA | TRBV16 | TGTGCCAGCAGCCCAGGACAACTGGTGAGGATCTATGGCTACACCTTC | CASSPGQLVRIYGYTF
TRBJ1-5 | NA | 13 | few | TRBV30 | TGTGCCTGGAGGAACAGCCCTGACCAGCCCCAGCATTTT | CAWRNSPDQPQHF
TRBJ2-7 | TRBD1 | 14 | NA | TRBV7-7 | TGTGCTAGCAGCTTAGAGCAGGGGGCCTACGAGCAGTACTTC | CASSLEQGAYEQYF
TRBJ2-2 | TRBD1 | 16 | NA | TRBV30 | TGTGCCTGGAGGGAAGCGGACAGGCCGAACACCGGGGAGCTGTTTTTT | CAWREADRPNTGELFF
TRBJ2-3 | NA | 15 | NA | TRBV9 | TGTGCCAGCAGCGTACCCTCAACTAGCACAGATACGCAGTATTTT | CASSVPSTSTDTQYF
TRBJ2-7 | TRBD2 | 17 | once | TRBV28 | TGTGCCAGCAGTTTACTCGGGACTAGCGGGAGCGGCGACGAGCAGTACTTC | CASSLLGTSGSGDEQYF
TRBJ2-2 | TRBD1 | 16 | NA | TRBV5-1 | TGCGCCAGCAGCCCTCTCGGGACAGGGGTGGTCGGGGAGCTGTTTTTT | CASSPLGTGVVGELFF
TRBJ1-2 | TRBD1 | 15 | few | TRBV6-6 | TGTGCCAGCAGTTACGAACAGGGGGGACTCTATGGCTACACCTTC | CASSYEQGGLYGYTF
TRBJ2-3 | NA | 13 | NA | TRBV6-5 | TGTGCCAGCAGTTCCGCTGAGGGAGATACGCAGTATTTT | CASSSAEGDTQYF
TRBJ1-5 | NA | 13 | once | TRBV5-6 | TGTGCCAGCAGCTTGAATCAGGCAGGGCCCCAGCATTTT | CASSLNQAGPQHF
TRBJ1-4 | NA | 14 | NA | TRBV27 | TGTGCCAGCCTTTTACAGGGAACTAATGAAAAACTGTTTTTT | CASLLQGTNEKLFF
TRBJ2-5 | NA | 13 | NA | TRBV2 | TGTGCCAGCAGATTAGAGATCCAAGAGACCCAGTACTTC | CASRLEIQETQYF
TRBJ1-4 | NA | 13 | NA | TRBV7-9 | TGTGCCAGCAGCTTTACAGAGCTCCAAAAACTGTTTTTT | CASSFTELQKLFF
TRBJ1-6 | TRBD1 | 14 | few | TRBV7-3 | TGTGCCAGCAGCTTAAGGGACAGGGGTTCACCCCTCCACTTT | CASSLRDRGSPLHF
TRBJ1-2 | TRBD1 | 13 | NA | TRBV28 | TGTGCCAGCAGTATTCTACAGGGGGACGGCTACACCTTC | CASSILQGDGYTF
TRBJ1-2 | TRBD1 | 15 | NA | TRBV14 | TGTGCCAGCAGCCAAGATGCAGGGGGTATCTATGGCTACACCTTC | CASSQDAGGIYGYTF
TRBJ1-1 | NA | 14 | NA | TRBV3-1/TRBV3-2 | TGTGCCAGCAGCCCCCGGGTTTCGAACACTGAAGCTTTCTTT | CASSPRVSNTEAFF
TRBJ2-7 | TRBD1 | 14 | NA | TRBV27 | TGTGCCAGCAGTTTGTACAGGGGTGGGTACGAGCAGTACTTC | CASSLYRGGYEQYF
TRBJ1-1 | TRBD1 | 15 | NA | TRBV2 | TGTGCCAGCAGTTTACAGGGGGCAACGAACACTGAAGCTTTCTTT | CASSLQGATNTEAFF
TRBJ2-7 | TRBD2 | 16 | NA | TRBV11-2 | TGTGCCAGCAGCTTAGAGAGGCTAGCGGGAGGGTCCGAGCAGTACTTC | CASSLERLAGGSEQYF
TRBJ2-7 | NA | 13 | NA | TRBV5-1 | TGCGCCAGCAGCTTGGTGGTTAGCGCAGAGCAGTACTTC | CASSLVVSAEQYF
TRBJ2-5 | TRBD2 | 14 | NA | TRBV9 | TGTGCCAGCAGCCCTCGAGCGGGGCAAGAGACCCAGTACTTC | CASSPRAGQETQYF
TRBJ2-3 | TRBD1 | 16 | NA | TRBV5-6 | TGTGCCAGCAGCGAGAACAGGGGGCGCTTCAAAGATACGCAGTATTTT | CASSENRGRFKDTQYF
TRBJ2-2 | NA | 12 | once | TRBV12-3/TRBV12-4 | TGTGCCAGCATCCGGGATTCCGGGGAGCTGTTTTTT | CASIRDSGELFF
TRBJ1-1 | TRBD1 | 14 | NA | TRBV7-9 | TGTGCCAGCAGCTCGACAGGGGTTGGGACTGAAGCTTTCTTT | CASSSTGVGTEAFF
TRBJ1-6 | NA | 15 | NA | TRBV5-4 | TGTGCCAGCAGCTCGGACAGTGTGGCGAATTCACCCCTCCACTTT | CASSSDSVANSPLHF
TRBJ2-5 | TRBD2 | 17 | NA | TRBV5-6 | TGTGCCAGCAGCTTGAGTGGACTAGCAAGCGGGGGAGAGACCCAGTACTTC | CASSLSGLASGGETQYF
TRBJ1-5 | TRBD1 | 17 | NA | TRBV19 | TGTGCCAGTAGTACGGAGGGGACAGGGGGGAGCAATCAGCCCCAGCATTTT | CASSTEGTGGSNQPQHF
TRBJ1-1 | NA | 13 | NA | TRBV5-1 | TGCGCCAGCAGCTTGAATAGTAACACTGAAGCTTTCTTT | CASSLNSNTEAFF
TRBJ2-2 | NA | 15 | NA | TRBV11-3 | TGTGCCAGCAGCCCGAACCACTTGAACACCGGGGAGCTGTTTTTT | CASSPNHLNTGELFF
TRBJ2-3 | TRBD2 | 20 | NA | TRBV5-4 | TGTGCCAGCAGCTCGGGACTAGCGGGTTCCAAACTCTTCGACACAGATACGCAGTATTTT | CASSSGLAGSKLFDTDTQYF
TRBJ2-3 | TRBD2 | 13 | NA | TRBV29-1 | TGCAGCACCGTAGCGGGAGGGCTCGATACGCAGTATTTT | CSTVAGGLDTQYF
TRBJ2-7 | NA | 11 | NA | TRBV6-2/TRBV6-3 | TGTGCCAGCAGTTATAGGAGGGAGCAGTACTTC | CASSYRREQYF
TRBJ1-1 | NA | 13 | NA | TRBV13 | TGTGCCAGCAGCTACCACAGGGACACTGAAGCTTTCTTT | CASSYHRDTEAFF
TRBJ1-2 | TRBD1 | 15 | NA | TRBV2 | TGTGCCAGCAGTAGGACAGGGGGCGCGAACAATGGCTACACCTTC | CASSRTGGANNGYTF
TRBJ2-5 | TRBD2 | 17 | once | TRBV5-4 | TGTGCCAGCAGCTCCGGCTCAGAGGCGGGGGGCGGGAAGACCCAGTACTTC | CASSSGSEAGGGKTQYF
TRBJ1-2 | NA | 13 | NA | TRBV28 | TGTGCCAGCAGTCGTTTGTCGGACTATGGCTACACCTTC | CASSRLSDYGYTF
TRBJ2-4 | NA | 14 | NA | TRBV10-3 | TGTGCCATCAGCCCCCGGACAGACCCGGGCGAACGGTACTTC | CAISPRTDPGERYF
TRBJ2-2 | TRBD2 | 14 | NA | TRBV27 | TGTGCCAGCAGTCCCTTAGGCGCGGGAGCTTACGAGTTTTTT | CASSPLGAGAYEFF
TRBJ2-1 | NA | 14 | NA | TRBV28 | TGTGCCAGCAGTCTACAGGAATCCTACAATGAGCAGTTCTTC | CASSLQESYNEQFF
TRBJ1-5 | NA | 15 | NA | TRBV19 | TGTGCCAGTAGTATAGTAACGGGGTTGGGTCAGCCCCAGCATTTT | CASSIVTGLGQPQHF